Each of the 20 T cell receptor beta chains below was sequenced from the same sample in a study of T cell responses to AZD1222 COVID-19 vaccine. Clones were sequenced by immunoSEQ multiplex PCR, and TCRdb holds only the in-frame ones, with some missing. The sample contains 250,000 or so clones, 85% to 95% of which appear only once. The starting material was peripheral blood, obtained on day 0 of AZD1222 vaccination. These TCRs come from an adult in good health.

Turning to this clone: Other DNA sequences of this sample code for an identical CDR3. The J gene is TRBJ1-3, the V gene TRBV2, with 10 nucleotides matching TRBD1. CDR1 is SNHLY, CDR2 FYNNEI, per germline. The CDR3 is 12 residues long. The J segment lost 7 bases and the V segment lost 6 bases, leaving 0 bases of the junction unmatched. Written as DNA, the CDR3 is TGTGCCAGCAGGGACAGGGGGAACACCATATATTTT. Residues: CASRDRGNTIYF.

Only one count was recorded for this clone. The chain joins TRBV11-3 to TRBJ2-2; D uncertain. Germline CDR1 SGHNT, CDR2 YENEEA. The CDR3 loop spans 13 amino acids. Deletions cut 2 bases from V and 6 bases from J, with 7 bases between. The chain's CDR3 is CASSLLGPGELFF. The CDR3 DNA is TGTGCCAGCAGCTTATTGGGTCCCGGGGAGCTGTTTTTT.

V gene TRBV7-2 combines with J gene TRBJ1-2; D might be TRBD1 (6 bases). This CDR3 has 13 residues. The V gene's germline CDR1 is SGHTA and CDR2 FQGNSA. Trimming took 3 bases from V and 8 from J, leaving 13 bases between them. The chain's CDR3 is CASSLWTEGGYTF. Here the CDR3 DNA reads TGTGCCAGCAGCTTGTGGACAGAGGGCGGCTACACCTTC.

The chain carries TRBV28 and TRBJ2-7, with D uncertain. The V gene lost 4 bases and the J gene lost 2 bases, with 12 bases spanning the gap. Germline V gives CDR1 MDHEN, CDR2 SYDVKM. The CDR3 sequence is 14 residues long. Here the CDR3 DNA reads TGTGCCAGCAGTTCGCCGACCCATCCCTACGAGCAGTACTTC. Protein: CASSSPTHPYEQYF.

The chain is built from TRBV2 and TRBJ2-1; 9 nucleotides match TRBD2. The CDR3 extends over 13 amino acids. Germline CDR1 reads SNHLY; CDR2 reads FYNNEI. J lost 7 bases, V lost 8 bases, and 6 bases had no gene match. The CDR3 DNA is TGTGCCAGCTCGGGACTAGCAGGGAATGAGCAGTTCTTC. The encoded protein is CASSGLAGNEQFF.

This sequence joins TRBV6-4 and TRBJ2-2; D uncertain. CDR1 and CDR2 from the germline V gene are MRHNA and SNTAGT. The V end was cut by 3 bases, the J end by 3 bases, with 8 bases between. The CDR3 has 14 amino acids. The CDR3 coding sequence is TGTGCCAGCAGTGAAGGGATCTACACCGGGGAGCTGTTTTTT. As protein: CASSEGIYTGELFF.

The chain couples TRBV3-1 (or the pseudogene TRBV3-2) to TRBJ1-4; TRBD1 might be the D (5 bases). V gave up 5 bases and J gave up 5 bases, with 9 bases separating them. CDR3 length: 13 residues. Looked up from germline, CDR1 is LGHDT and CDR2 is YNNKEL (reference sequence). DNA for the CDR3: TGTGCCAGCAGCACTGGGGGAAATGAAAAACTGTTTTTT. It yields the protein CASSTGGNEKLFF.

This chain links TRBV27 with TRBJ2-7, with 9 bases aligning to TRBD1. From germline, CDR1 is MNHEY and CDR2 SMNVEV (reference sequence). The CDR3 extends over 16 amino acids. V dropped 5 bases and J dropped 4; count of bases not matched to a gene: 12. Written as DNA, the CDR3 is TGTGCCAGCAGTAACTCCCCCGGGACAGGGATTTACGAGCAGTACTTC. Translated: CASSNSPGTGIYEQYF.

There are a few counts of this clone. The J gene is TRBJ2-7, the V gene TRBV4-2; 9 positions match TRBD2. V shed 1 base and J 2 bases; nucleotides not matched to a gene: 6. The CDR3 contains 16 residues. Germline V gene sequence: CDR1 LGHNA, CDR2 YNFKEQ. DNA for the CDR3: TGTGCCAGCAGCCAAGCGACTAGCGGAACCCCCTACGAGCAGTACTTC. This encodes CASSQATSGTPYEQYF.

The chain carries TRBV4-1 and TRBJ2-1, with 8 bases fitting TRBD1. This CDR3 is built from 15 residues. Trimming removed 4 bases from V and 6 bases from J; junction bases left unmatched: 8. CDR1 MGHRA and CDR2 YSYEKL come from the germline V gene. CDR3 nucleotide sequence: TGCGCCAGCAGCCCCCGGACAGGGCTAGGCAATGAGCAGTTCTTC. This gives the protein CASSPRTGLGNEQFF.

The genes are TRBV14 and TRBJ2-1, with TRBD1 as a possible D gene (6 bases). Germline CDR1 reads SGHDN; CDR2 reads FVKESK. Trimming stripped 0 bases from V and 15 bases from J, with 18 bases between. The CDR3 contains 14 residues. Written as DNA, the CDR3 is TGTGCCAGCAGCCAAGATCGACAGGCAAATTACAGGTTCTTC. Translating it yields CASSQDRQANYRFF.

The gene calls are TRBV5-1 and TRBJ1-1; D may be TRBD1 (6 bases). V shed 5 bases and J shed 0 bases, with 11 bases lying between them. The CDR3 covers 14 residues. Germline CDR1 SGHRS, CDR2 YFSETQ. CDR3 nucleotide sequence: TGCGCCAGCAGTACGGACAGAATGAACACTGAAGCTTTCTTT. It specifies CASSTDRMNTEAFF.

This sequence joins TRBV30 and TRBJ2-3, with TRBD2 matching over 8 bases. Trimming removed 3 bases from V and 1 base from J; junction bases left unmatched: 0. Germline lookup yields CDR1 GTSNPN and CDR2 SVGIG (reference sequence). This CDR3 has 13 amino acids. The CDR3 DNA reads as TGTGCCTGGAGAGCGGGGGGCACAGATACGCAGTATTTT. Its protein product is CAWRAGGTDTQYF.

V is TRBV5-1 and J is TRBJ1-5; TRBD1 agrees at 7 bases. Germline V gene data show CDR1 as SGHRS and CDR2 as YFSETQ. J gave up 4 bases and V 0 bases, and 4 bases lay outside the gene matches. The length of the CDR3 is 15 residues. CDR3 nucleotide sequence: TGCGCCAGCAGCTTGGAGGGGGCTGGGAATCAGCCCCAGCATTTT. Protein product: CASSLEGAGNQPQHF.

The rearrangement joins TRBV3-1 (or the pseudogene TRBV3-2) to TRBJ2-1; possible D gene TRBD2, 6 bases. Germline lookup yields CDR1 LGHDT and CDR2 YNNKEL (reference sequence). V was cut by 3 bases and J by 0 bases, with 15 bases left in between. The CDR3 spans 17 residues. In DNA, the CDR3 is TGTGCCAGCAGCCATGGCGGGGCGGGGTACTCCTACAATGAGCAGTTCTTC. Translation: CASSHGGAGYSYNEQFF.

This chain joins TRBV6-5 and TRBJ1-4, with 8 bases aligning to TRBD1. The CDR3 length is 14 residues. Germline loops: CDR1 MNHEY, CDR2 SVGAGI. V was clipped by 5 bases and J by 8 bases; unmatched bases: 7. CDR3 coding DNA: TGTGCCAGCAGTCCGCGACAGGGGCGAGAAAAACTGTTTTTT. This codes for CASSPRQGREKLFF.

The chain joins TRBV19 to TRBJ1-2; D unresolved. Trimming cost V 9 bases and J 8 bases, with 16 bases left between them. The CDR3 covers 12 residues. Germline assignment: CDR1 LNHDA and CDR2 SQIVND (reference sequence). CDR3 protein: CASTLWGKGYTF. The CDR3 DNA reads TGTGCCAGCACACTGTGGGGAAAGGGCTACACCTTC.

The rearrangement uses TRBV27 and TRBJ2-1; 9 bases agree with TRBD2. CDR1 is MNHEY and CDR2 is SMNVEV in the germline V gene (reference sequence). CDR3 size: 16 residues. V lost 5 bases to trimming and J lost 4 bases; unmatched junction nucleotides: 9. The CDR3 DNA follows: TGTGCCAGCAGTCCGGGGACTAGCAGGCATTACAATGAGCAGTTCTTC. The encoded protein is CASSPGTSRHYNEQFF.

The V gene is TRBV6-5, the J gene TRBJ2-4; D remains ambiguous. This CDR3 has 13 residues. CDR1 is MNHEY, CDR2 SVGAGI, per germline. The ends were cut back, 6 bases at V and 5 bases at J, with 11 bases in the middle. CDR3 sequence: CASSPFGENIQYF. The CDR3 DNA is TGTGCCAGCAGCCCCTTTGGGGAAAACATTCAGTACTTC.

The rearrangement links TRBV30 to TRBJ2-3, with 8 bases aligning to TRBD2. Germline V gives CDR1 GTSNPN, CDR2 SVGIG (reference sequence). Trimming cost V 2 bases and J 5 bases; bases outside gene matches: 6. The CDR3 is made up of 14 amino acids. CDR3: CAWSPGLGGDTQYF. The CDR3 region has the DNA TGTGCCTGGAGTCCGGGACTAGGAGGAGATACGCAGTATTTT.